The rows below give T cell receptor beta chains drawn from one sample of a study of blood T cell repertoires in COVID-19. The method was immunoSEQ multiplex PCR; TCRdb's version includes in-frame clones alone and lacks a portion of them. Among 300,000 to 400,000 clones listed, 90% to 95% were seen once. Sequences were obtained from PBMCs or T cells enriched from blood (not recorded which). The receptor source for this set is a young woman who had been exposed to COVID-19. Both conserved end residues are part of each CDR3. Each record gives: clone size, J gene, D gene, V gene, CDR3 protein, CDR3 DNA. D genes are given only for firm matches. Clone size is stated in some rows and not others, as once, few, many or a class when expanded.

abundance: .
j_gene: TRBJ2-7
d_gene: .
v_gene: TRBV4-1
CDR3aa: CASSQVSGAYEQYF
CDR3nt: TGCGCCAGCAGCCAAGTGTCAGGCGCCTACGAGCAGTACTTC

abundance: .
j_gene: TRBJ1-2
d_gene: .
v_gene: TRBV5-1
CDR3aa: CASSKDSHYGYTF
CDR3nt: TGCGCCAGCAGCAAGGACAGCCACTATGGCTACACCTTC

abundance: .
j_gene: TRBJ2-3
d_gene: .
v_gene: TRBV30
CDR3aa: CASPGGTDTQYF
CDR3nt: TGTGCCTCCCCGGGGGGCACAGATACGCAGTATTTT

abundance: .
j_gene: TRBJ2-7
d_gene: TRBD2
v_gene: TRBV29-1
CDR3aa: CSVSGGKGYEQYF
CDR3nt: TGCAGCGTTAGCGGGGGGAAGGGCTACGAGCAGTACTTC

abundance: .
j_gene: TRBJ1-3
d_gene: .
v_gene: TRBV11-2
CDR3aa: CASSLGTGRSGNTIYF
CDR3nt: TGTGCCAGCAGCTTAGGCACAGGTCGCTCTGGAAACACCATATATTTT

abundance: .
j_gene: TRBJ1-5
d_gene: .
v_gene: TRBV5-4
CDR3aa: CASSSGNQPQHF
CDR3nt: TGTGCCAGCAGCTCAGGGAATCAGCCCCAGCATTTT

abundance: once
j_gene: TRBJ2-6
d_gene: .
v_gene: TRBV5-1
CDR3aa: CASSFRGSGANVLTF
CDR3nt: TGCGCCAGCAGCTTCAGGGGCTCCGGGGCCAACGTCCTGACTTTC

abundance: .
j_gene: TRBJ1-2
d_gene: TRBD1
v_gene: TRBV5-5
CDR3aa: CASSLSGRGNYGYTF
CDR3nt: TGTGCCAGCAGCTTGTCTGGCAGGGGGAACTATGGCTACACCTTC

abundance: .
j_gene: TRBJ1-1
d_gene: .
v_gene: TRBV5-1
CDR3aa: CASSPPGKGNTEAFF
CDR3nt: TGCGCCAGCAGCCCCCCAGGGAAGGGGAACACTGAAGCTTTCTTT

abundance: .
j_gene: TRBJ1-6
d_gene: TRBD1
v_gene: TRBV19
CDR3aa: CASSIGARQGKGSPLHF
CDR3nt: TGTGCCAGTAGTATAGGAGCTCGACAGGGAAAAGGGTCACCCCTCCACTTT

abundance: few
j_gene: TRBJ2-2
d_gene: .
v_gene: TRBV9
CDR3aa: CASSPGRPRGSGELFF
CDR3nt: TGTGCCAGCAGCCCGGGAAGGCCCCGAGGATCCGGGGAGCTGTTTTTT

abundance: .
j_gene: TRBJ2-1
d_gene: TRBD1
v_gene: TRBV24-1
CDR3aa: CATSDKGQGFYNEQFF
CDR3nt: TGTGCCACCAGTGATAAAGGACAGGGTTTCTACAATGAGCAGTTCTTC

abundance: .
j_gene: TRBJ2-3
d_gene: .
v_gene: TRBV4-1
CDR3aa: CASSPNWGRGTDTQYF
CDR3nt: TGCGCCAGCAGCCCGAACTGGGGCAGGGGTACAGATACGCAGTATTTT

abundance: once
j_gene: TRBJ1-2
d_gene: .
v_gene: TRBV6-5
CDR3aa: CASSYDSSLGYTF
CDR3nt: TGTGCCAGCAGTTACGACAGTTCCCTTGGCTACACCTTC

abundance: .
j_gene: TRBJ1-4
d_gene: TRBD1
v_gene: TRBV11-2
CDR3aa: CASSLRTGDEKLFF
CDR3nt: TGTGCCAGCAGCCTCAGGACAGGGGATGAAAAACTGTTTTTT

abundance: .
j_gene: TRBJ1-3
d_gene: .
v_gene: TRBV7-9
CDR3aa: CASSPQGFAGNTIYF
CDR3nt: TGTGCCAGCAGCCCACAGGGTTTTGCTGGAAACACCATATATTTT

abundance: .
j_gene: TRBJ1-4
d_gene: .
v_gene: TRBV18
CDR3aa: CASSPPEDGTNEKLFF
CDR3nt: TGTGCCAGCTCACCACCGGAGGACGGAACTAATGAAAAACTGTTTTTT

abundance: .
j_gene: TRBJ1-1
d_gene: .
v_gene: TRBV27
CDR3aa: CASSLSQALNTEAFF
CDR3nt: TGTGCCAGCAGTTTAAGTCAGGCCTTGAACACTGAAGCTTTCTTT

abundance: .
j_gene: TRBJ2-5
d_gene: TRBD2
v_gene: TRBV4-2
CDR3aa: CASSHPRTSGFGETQYF
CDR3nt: TGTGCCAGCAGCCACCCCAGGACTAGCGGGTTTGGAGAGACCCAGTACTTC

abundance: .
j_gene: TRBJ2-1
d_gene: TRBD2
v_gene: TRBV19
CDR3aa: CASSHMSGVYNEQFF
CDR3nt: TGTGCCAGTAGTCACATGAGCGGGGTTTACAATGAGCAGTTCTTC

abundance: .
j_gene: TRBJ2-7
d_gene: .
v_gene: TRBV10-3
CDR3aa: CAISESNRGYEQYF
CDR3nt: TGTGCCATCAGTGAGTCGAATCGGGGCTACGAGCAGTACTTC

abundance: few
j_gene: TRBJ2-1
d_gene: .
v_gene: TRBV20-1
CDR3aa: CSASPRGRTYAYNEQFF
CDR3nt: TGCAGTGCTAGTCCCAGGGGAAGGACTTATGCCTACAATGAGCAGTTCTTC

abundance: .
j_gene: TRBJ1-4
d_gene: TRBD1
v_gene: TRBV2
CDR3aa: CAVAGQGREKLFF
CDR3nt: TGTGCCGTCGCGGGACAGGGTCGTGAAAAACTGTTTTTT

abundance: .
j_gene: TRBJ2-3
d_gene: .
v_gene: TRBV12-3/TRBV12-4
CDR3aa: CASSVSGLDTQYF
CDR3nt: TGTGCCAGCAGTGTATCGGGTCTCGATACGCAGTATTTT

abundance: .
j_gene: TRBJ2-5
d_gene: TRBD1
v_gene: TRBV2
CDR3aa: CASSEGQGGTQYF
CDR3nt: TGTGCCAGCAGTGAAGGACAGGGGGGGACCCAGTACTTC

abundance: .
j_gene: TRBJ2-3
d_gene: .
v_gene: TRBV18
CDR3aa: CASSPKRVPSTDTQYF
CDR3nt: TGTGCCAGCTCACCAAAGCGGGTCCCTAGCACAGATACGCAGTATTTT

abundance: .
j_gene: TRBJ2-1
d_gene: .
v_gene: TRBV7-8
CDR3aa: CASSLYHGRGGQYNEQFF
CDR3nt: TGTGCCAGCAGCCTATACCATGGTCGGGGGGGACAGTACAATGAGCAGTTCTTC

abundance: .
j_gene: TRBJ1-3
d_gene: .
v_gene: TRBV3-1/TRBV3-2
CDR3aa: CASSPLGQGNTIYF
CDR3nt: TGTGCCAGCAGCCCCCTTGGACAGGGAAACACCATATATTTT

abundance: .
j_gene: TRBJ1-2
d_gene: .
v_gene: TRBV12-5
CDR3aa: CASGFVGGSGGYTF
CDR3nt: TGTGCTAGTGGTTTTGTTGGCGGATCGGGAGGCTACACCTTC

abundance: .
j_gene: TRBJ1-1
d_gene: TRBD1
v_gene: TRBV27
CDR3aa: CASRIRQGALLNTEAFF
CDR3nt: TGTGCCAGCAGGATCCGACAGGGGGCCCTTCTGAACACTGAAGCTTTCTTT

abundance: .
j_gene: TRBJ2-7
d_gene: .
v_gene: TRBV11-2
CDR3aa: CASSLDPPTAYEQYF
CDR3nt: TGTGCCAGCAGCTTAGACCCCCCTACTGCTTACGAGCAGTACTTC